The rows below give T cell receptor beta chains drawn from one sample of a study of blood T cell repertoires in COVID-19. Produced via immunoSEQ multiplex PCR; TCRdb's table is partial and in-frame only. Here the sample spans 70,000 or so clones, approximately 84% being singletons. The specimen sequenced was peripheral blood. All receptors derive from a man aged 50 to 60 with COVID-19, enrolled during active disease. The conserved cysteine and the conserved F or W are not part of the CDR3 here. The order of the fields is V gene, CDR3 protein.

v_call: TRBV19; cdr3_aa: ASRLQGARNEAF
v_call: TRBV19; cdr3_aa: ASQDRPNSGNTIY
v_call: TRBV28; cdr3_aa: ASSLGGRGMGGYT
v_call: TRBV5-5; cdr3_aa: ASSRRQGRETQY
v_call: TRBV4-3; cdr3_aa: ASSQDTSYYNEQF
v_call: TRBV18; cdr3_aa: ASSPNPVGGWVQPQH
v_call: TRBV11-2; cdr3_aa: ASSLLGTGELF
v_call: TRBV7-6; cdr3_aa: ASSLAQGAAYEQY
v_call: TRBV30; cdr3_aa: AWSYRDSGEQY
v_call: TRBV5-4; cdr3_aa: ASSLRGQPFSEAF
v_call: TRBV18; cdr3_aa: ASSPAARDEKLF
v_call: TRBV7-9; cdr3_aa: ASSWAQGTRKNEQY
v_call: TRBV27; cdr3_aa: ASRSQRGHQPQH
v_call: TRBV11-2; cdr3_aa: ASTYGQGVFDGYT
v_call: TRBV19; cdr3_aa: ASSPRDIQGYT
v_call: TRBV27; cdr3_aa: ASSLTGHREPSYEQY
v_call: TRBV5-1; cdr3_aa: ASSLAGFAAEQY
v_call: TRBV5-1; cdr3_aa: ASSLDGATNYGYT
v_call: TRBV2; cdr3_aa: AIQRLAGAPEQY
v_call: TRBV3-1/TRBV3-2; cdr3_aa: ASSQVSDEQY
v_call: TRBV28; cdr3_aa: ASRPLAGVDLSTDTQY
v_call: TRBV7-2; cdr3_aa: ASSRRGRNTEAF
v_call: TRBV9; cdr3_aa: ASSVGGTSDNEQF
v_call: TRBV28; cdr3_aa: ASRVGGSRNEQF
v_call: TRBV7-2; cdr3_aa: ASSFRRTGLNNEQF
v_call: TRBV29-1; cdr3_aa: SVAGEADTQY
v_call: TRBV19; cdr3_aa: ASSRLAADNEQF
v_call: TRBV2; cdr3_aa: ASSAEQMNTEAF
v_call: TRBV5-1; cdr3_aa: ASSTGTGVVETQY